The T cell receptor beta chain described here comes from a study of T-cell reconstitution after alpha-beta-depleted transplantation in children. Unique molecular identifiers were used in preparing the TCRbeta library. Using its own MiXCR run on the PCR reads, TCRdb lists one record per CDR3 protein. This sample has some 390,000 distinct CDR3 sequences; over 20% occur once, and the top ten carry about 3.8%. Looked up from germline, CDR1 is SGDLS and CDR2 is YYNGEE. The CDR3 spans 16 residues. V was clipped by 3 bases and J by 6 bases; unmatched bases: 8. This chain links TRBV9 with TRBJ2-1, with 11 bases identical to TRBD2. The source of this sequence is a human donor who donated a stem cell graft to a child with acute myeloid leukemia. The sample here was PBMCs from the stem cell graft donor, taken from the stem cell graft. The CDR3 is CASSAPLAGVGNEQFF. CDR3 bases: TGTGCCAGCAGCGCACCACTAGCGGGAGTTGGCAATGAGCAGTTCTTC.